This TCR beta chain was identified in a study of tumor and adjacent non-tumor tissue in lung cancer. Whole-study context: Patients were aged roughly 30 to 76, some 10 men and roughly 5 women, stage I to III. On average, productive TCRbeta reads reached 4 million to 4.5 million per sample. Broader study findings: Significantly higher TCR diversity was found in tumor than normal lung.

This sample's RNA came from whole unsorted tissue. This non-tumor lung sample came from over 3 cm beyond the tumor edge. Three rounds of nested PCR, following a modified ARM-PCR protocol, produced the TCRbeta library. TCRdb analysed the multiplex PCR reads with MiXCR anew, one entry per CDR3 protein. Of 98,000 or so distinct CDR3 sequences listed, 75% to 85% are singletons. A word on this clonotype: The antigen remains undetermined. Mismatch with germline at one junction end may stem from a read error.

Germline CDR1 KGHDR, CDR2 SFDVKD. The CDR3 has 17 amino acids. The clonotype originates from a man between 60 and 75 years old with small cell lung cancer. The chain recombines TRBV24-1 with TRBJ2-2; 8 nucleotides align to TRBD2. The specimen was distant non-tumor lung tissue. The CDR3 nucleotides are TGTGTCACCAGTGACTGGACAGCGGGAGAGGTCGCCGGGGATCTGTTTTTT. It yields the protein CVTSDWTAGEVAGDLFF.